Below, 17 T cell receptor beta chains from the same sample are listed, as sequenced in a study of CD8 T cells in Susac syndrome. With random hexamers, reverse transcription was performed on about 0.45 to 1 ug of RNA. Each CDR3 protein is one row after TCRdb ran MiXCR on the immunoSEQ multiplex PCR reads. The table includes 90,000 to 110,000 distinct CDR3 sequences, about 95% detected once. The sample comprised CD4+ T cells from PBMCs. The receptors shown here come from a human donor in good health.

The chain employs TRBV7-2 and TRBJ2-4; the match to TRBD1 covers 7 bases. Looked up from germline, CDR1 is SGHTA and CDR2 is FQGNSA. J gave up 0 bases and V 3 bases, and 5 bases lay outside the gene matches. This CDR3 comprises 16 residues. CDR3 DNA: TGTGCCAGCAGCTTTACCACAGGGGTAGCCAAAAACATTCAGTACTTC. Translated: CASSFTTGVAKNIQYF. Together with reference TRBV7-2 and TRBJ2-4, the CDR3 gives the full variable domain: GAGVSQSPSNKVTEKGKDVELRCDPISGHTALYWYRQSLGQGLEFLIYFQGNSAPDKSGLPSDRFSAERTGGSVSTLTIQRTQQEDSAVYLCASSFTTGVAKNIQYFGAGTRLSVL.

V usage is TRBV7-2 and J usage is TRBJ2-5; D not resolved. CDR3 length equals 14 residues. Per the germline V gene, CDR1 is SGHTA and CDR2 is FQGNSA. V lost 5 bases, J lost 5 bases, and 15 bases lay in between. CDR3 residues: CASSGTVTWETQYF. The CDR3 coding sequence is TGTGCCAGCAGCGGAACAGTGACGTGGGAGACCCAGTACTTC.

This chain links TRBV29-1 with TRBJ2-1; no reliable D call. V was trimmed by 4 bases and J by 5 bases, leaving 15 bases between them. The germline CDR1 and CDR2 sequences are SQVTM and ANQGSEA. This CDR3 has 14 amino acids. In nucleotides, the CDR3 is TGCAGCGTTGGCCCAAGAGTAGCTGACAATGAGCAGTTCTTC. Translated, it gives CSVGPRVADNEQFF.

The gene calls are TRBV3-1 and TRBJ1-5; D is undetermined. The V gene lost 3 bases and the J gene lost 2 bases, with 5 bases spanning the gap. CDR3 length: 13 residues. Germline CDR1 reads LGHDT; CDR2 reads YNNKEL (reference sequence). CDR3 amino acids: CASSQQGNQPQHF. In DNA, the CDR3 is TGTGCCAGCAGCCAGCAGGGCAATCAGCCCCAGCATTTT. Full variable domain (remainder filled in from reference TRBV3-1 and TRBJ1-5): DTAVSQTPKYLVTQMGNDKSIKCEQNLGHDTMYWYKQDSKKFLKIMFSYNNKELIINETVPNRFSPKSPDKAHLNLHINSLELGDSAVYFCASSQQGNQPQHFGDGTRLSIL.

The chain couples TRBV29-1 to TRBJ2-7; possible D gene TRBD2, 6 bases. The germline V and J ends were trimmed by 4 bases and 5 bases, with 12 bases remaining between them. Per the germline V gene, CDR1 is SQVTM and CDR2 is ANQGSEA. The CDR3 extends over 12 amino acids. The CDR3 nucleotides read TGCAGCGTTGGGAGGGGAGCCCACGAGCAGTACTTC. The encoded protein is CSVGRGAHEQYF.

This chain joins TRBV25-1 and TRBJ1-2; possibly TRBD1 for D (5 bases). The CDR3 extends over 13 amino acids. CDR1 is MGHDK, CDR2 SYGVNS, per germline. V dropped 4 bases and J dropped 4 bases, with 10 bases sitting between them. The CDR3 protein is CASSVTETYGYTF. CDR3 DNA: TGTGCCAGCAGTGTGACAGAGACCTATGGCTACACCTTC.

The CDR3 DNA sequence: TGCAGCGTTCGACAGGGTTACAATGAGCAGTTCTTC. It is translated as CSVRQGYNEQFF. This chain links TRBV29-1 with TRBJ2-1; TRBD1 matches 7 bases. J lost 4 bases, V lost 5 bases, and 2 bases had no gene match. CDR1 and CDR2 (germline): SQVTM, ANQGSEA. The CDR3 spans 12 residues.

The chain has TRBV5-6 and TRBJ2-4; 7 bases are a match to TRBD1. From germline, CDR1 is SGHDT and CDR2 YYEEEE. After removal of 1 base from V and 9 bases from J, the junction contained 10 bases not matched to a gene. The CDR3 extends over 15 amino acids. In DNA form, the CDR3 reads TGTGCCAGCAGCTTGAGGGGGACAGCCCTTAGCATTCAGTACTTC. It translates to CASSLRGTALSIQYF.

In DNA form, the CDR3 reads TGCGCCAGCAGCCAACTTCGTTTCGACAGGGGAGATGGGGCCAACGTCCTGACTTTC. Protein product: CASSQLRFDRGDGANVLTF. This chain connects TRBV4-1 to TRBJ2-6; 8 bases fit TRBD1. V lost 2 bases to trimming and J lost 3 bases; unmatched junction nucleotides: 12. Germline V gene sequence: CDR1 MGHRA, CDR2 YSYEKL. The CDR3 length is 19 residues.

The J gene is TRBJ2-1, the V gene TRBV30; a possible D gene is TRBD1 (6 bases). Trimming shortened V by 3 bases and J by 6 bases, and 9 bases separated the two germline ends. This CDR3 has 12 residues. CDR1 is GTSNPN, CDR2 SVGIG, per germline (reference sequence). The CDR3 region has the DNA TGTGCCTGGAGGGGACATTTCAATGAGCAGTTCTTC. The encoded protein is CAWRGHFNEQFF.

The chain couples TRBV7-9 to TRBJ2-7, with 7 bases fitting TRBD2. J was trimmed by 1 base and V by 7 bases; bases with no gene match: 10. The CDR3 loop spans 15 amino acids. Germline V gene lookup returns CDR1 SEHNR and CDR2 FQNEAQ (reference sequence). CDR3 residues: CASNRDPGLSYEQYF. The CDR3 nucleotides are TGTGCCAGCAACCGCGATCCGGGACTATCCTACGAGCAGTACTTC.

The chain has TRBV6-2 or TRBV6-3 and TRBJ2-6; no reliable D call. CDR3 size: 18 residues. Germline V CDR1 and CDR2: MNHEY, SVGEGT. Trimming took off 6 bases at V and 1 base at J, with 19 bases between the two ends. The CDR3 coding sequence is TGTGCCAGCAGCCGCACCTGGGCAGGTAGATCTGGGGCCAACGTCCTGACTTTC. Protein: CASSRTWAGRSGANVLTF.

The chain joins TRBV25-1 to TRBJ2-5, with unresolved D. The germline CDR1 and CDR2 sequences are MGHDK and SYGVNS. CDR3 length: 16 residues. Between the trimmed V and J ends, which lost 2 bases and 1 base, there was a span of 14 bases. In DNA form, the CDR3 reads TGTGCCAGCAGTGAACCCACAGCACTCCTCCAAGAGACCCAGTACTTC. Protein sequence: CASSEPTALLQETQYF.

The gene calls are TRBV28 and TRBJ1-1; weak D call: TRBD1 (6 bases). This CDR3 has 13 residues. The germline gives CDR1 MDHEN, CDR2 SYDVKM. The V end lost 8 bases, the J end lost 0 bases, and 10 bases lay between the germline ends. For the CDR3, the DNA is TGTGCCAGCCGGACAGTCATGAACACTGAAGCTTTCTTT. It encodes CASRTVMNTEAFF. Supplemented by reference TRBV28 and TRBJ1-1, the full variable domain reads DVKVTQSSRYLVKRTGEKVFLECVQDMDHENMFWYRQDPGLGLRLIYFSYDVKMKEKGDIPEGYSVSREKKERFSLILESASTNQTSMYLCASRTVMNTEAFFGQGTRLTVV.

This clonotype has a single count. J is TRBJ2-2 and V is TRBV11-2, with unresolved D. This CDR3 has 15 residues. Germline V gives CDR1 SGHAT, CDR2 FQNNGV. V shed 5 bases and J shed 0 bases, with 10 bases lying between them. This CDR3 reads CASSPLPTNTGELFF. Here the CDR3 DNA reads TGTGCCAGCAGCCCCCTACCAACGAACACCGGGGAGCTGTTTTTT.

The CDR3 loop reads CASSQGTEAFF. CDR3 in DNA: TGTGCCAGCAGCCAAGGGACGGAAGCTTTCTTT. V gene TRBV3-1 combines with J gene TRBJ1-1, with D hard to call. The CDR3 extends over 11 amino acids. Trimming pared 1 base from V and 8 bases from J, leaving 5 bases between. In germline, CDR1 is LGHDT, CDR2 YNNKEL (reference sequence).

This chain links TRBV24-1 with TRBJ2-1; 8 bases line up with TRBD1. V was clipped by 7 bases and J by 4 bases; unmatched bases: 11. This CDR3 is 16 amino acids long. From germline, CDR1 is KGHDR and CDR2 SFDVKD. The CDR3 nucleotides are TGTGCCACCAGCCTGGCTTCGGGACAGGTATACAATGAGCAGTTCTTC. Translating it yields CATSLASGQVYNEQFF.